A single sample gave rise to the 23 T cell receptor beta chains below, sequenced in a study of blood T cells in healthy people across ages. Next came a second PCR, run for about 6 to 12 cycles, which used a sample-barcoded 5' primer along with a J-beta primer mix. TCRdb reprocessed the 5' RACE reads with MiXCR, giving one entry per CDR3 protein. The sample has under 2 million distinct CDR3 sequences, around 36% seen once. Sequenced: blood. Every receptor here comes from a woman aged 30 to 39 in good health.

The chain joins TRBV10-3 to TRBJ1-4; 12 nucleotides align to TRBD1. CDR1 is ENHRY, CDR2 SYGVKD, per germline. V shed 6 bases and J 8 bases; nucleotides not matched to a gene: 4. This CDR3 has 14 residues. The DNA for the CDR3 is TGTGCCATCAGAAAGGGACAGGGGGCGGAAAAACTGTTTTTT. Its translation is CAIRKGQGAEKLFF.

CDR3 protein: CASKKGSQETQYF. The CDR3 region has the DNA TGTGCCAGCAAGAAGGGCAGCCAAGAGACCCAGTACTTC. V is TRBV6-2 or TRBV6-3 and J is TRBJ2-5; D gene unclear. From germline, CDR1 is MNHEY and CDR2 SVGEGT. The CDR3 is made up of 13 amino acids. V was cut by 7 bases and J by 1 base, with 10 bases left in between.

This chain connects TRBV5-6 to TRBJ1-2; D is unresolved. CDR3 length equals 14 residues. CDR1 is SGHDT and CDR2 is YYEEEE in the germline V gene. Trimming stripped 4 bases from V and 1 base from J, with 11 bases between. CDR3 region: CASSENGINYGYTF. The CDR3, as DNA: TGTGCCAGCAGCGAAAACGGGATTAACTATGGCTACACCTTC.

The chain recombines TRBV5-1 with TRBJ2-5; 10 bases match TRBD2. The J call may be mistaken, given a closer DNA end match to TRBJ2-7. This CDR3 has 16 residues. Germline V gene sequence: CDR1 SGHRS, CDR2 YFSETQ. CDR3 in amino acids: CASSIARAGGRYEQYF. The CDR3 DNA reads as TGCGCCAGCAGCATTGCACGAGCGGGGGGGCGGTACGAGCAGTACTTC.

This chain links TRBV18 with TRBJ1-2; the D gene is possibly TRBD1 (5 bases). Trimming shortened V by 8 bases and J by 4 bases, and 20 bases separated the two germline ends. Germline V gene data show CDR1 as KGHSH and CDR2 as LQKENI. The CDR3 spans 15 residues. CDR3 DNA: TGTGCCAGCAGGGGCGCCGCCGGGAATGTCTATGGCTACACCTTC. It translates to CASRGAAGNVYGYTF.

This clonotype has more than one count but fewer than ten. This chain connects TRBV12-3 or TRBV12-4 to TRBJ2-3; D uncertain. Trimming removed 4 bases from V and 3 bases from J, with 14 bases in between. The length of the CDR3 is 15 residues. The DNA for the CDR3 is TGTGCCAGCAGTTCCAGCTCCTTGGGGACAGATACGCAGTATTTT. Translation: CASSSSSLGTDTQYF.

The J gene is TRBJ2-3, the V gene TRBV11-3; TRBD1 agrees at 7 bases. The germline CDR1 and CDR2 sequences are SGHNT and YENEEA. This CDR3 contains 15 residues. V trimming: 4 bases; J trimming: 2 bases; junction bases outside the gene matches: 6. The CDR3 bases are TGTGCCAGCAGCTCGGGACAGACCGCCACAGATACGCAGTATTTT. Amino acid sequence: CASSSGQTATDTQYF.

The V and J genes are TRBV3-1 and TRBJ2-1; the D gene is possibly TRBD2 (5 bases). Between the trimmed V and J ends, which lost 1 base and 9 bases, there was a span of 10 bases. The CDR3 sequence is 13 residues long. Looked up from germline, CDR1 is LGHDT and CDR2 is YNNKEL (reference sequence). CDR3 nucleotide sequence: TGTGCCAGCAGCCAAGGATTGAGCGGTGAGCAGTTCTTC. It translates to CASSQGLSGEQFF.

In its sample, this clonotype was seen a few times. J is TRBJ1-6 and V is TRBV12-3 or TRBV12-4; possible D gene TRBD1, 6 bases. The CDR3 loop spans 14 amino acids. V lost 2 bases to trimming and J lost 9 bases, with 11 bases between them. This CDR3 reads CASSLLGAASPLHF. The CDR3 DNA is TGTGCCAGCAGTTTACTGGGGGCAGCTTCACCCCTCCACTTT.

The genes are TRBV12-3 or TRBV12-4 and TRBJ2-5; D possibly corresponds to TRBD1 (6 bases). The CDR3 is made up of 17 amino acids. V was clipped by 6 bases and J by 2 bases, with 22 bases between them. Here the CDR3 reads CASRHLPADRRQETQYF. CDR3 DNA sequence: TGTGCCAGCAGGCACCTTCCCGCAGACAGGAGACAAGAGACCCAGTACTTC.

The chain is built from TRBV20-1 and TRBJ2-5; TRBD1 matches at 7 bases. There are 15 residues in the CDR3. Per the germline V gene, CDR1 is DFQATT and CDR2 is SNEGSKA (reference sequence). Trimming cost V 4 bases and J 4 bases; bases outside gene matches: 12. The CDR3 region is CSAKLLTGMGETQYF. The CDR3 bases are TGCAGTGCTAAGCTTTTGACAGGGATGGGAGAGACCCAGTACTTC.

The chain is built from TRBV20-1 and TRBJ2-5, with 11 bases lining up with TRBD2. The CDR3 covers 16 residues. Germline trimming cut 5 bases from V and 5 bases from J; bases unmatched to any gene: 13. Germline V gene data show CDR1 as DFQATT and CDR2 as SNEGSKA (reference sequence). The CDR3 DNA sequence: TGCAGTGCTCGAATACTTAGCGGGAGGGCCGTGGAGACCCAGTACTTC. Its protein product is CSARILSGRAVETQYF.

The chain uses TRBV20-1 and TRBJ2-5; 11 bases line up with TRBD2. Germline V CDR1 and CDR2: DFQATT, SNEGSKA (reference sequence). This CDR3 has 13 residues. CDR3 sequence (DNA): TGCAGGGCCGGGACTAGCGGCCAAGAGACCCAGTACTTC. This gives the protein CRAGTSGQETQYF.

The table lists this clonotype with many counts. V and J are TRBV4-2 and TRBJ2-7; D call uncertain. Germline CDR1 and CDR2: LGHNA and YNFKEQ. The CDR3 is 13 residues long. Trimming shortened V by 5 bases and J by 1 base, and 9 bases separated the two germline ends. CDR3 sequence reads: CASSKGESYEQYF. The CDR3 region has the DNA TGTGCCAGCAGCAAAGGAGAATCCTACGAGCAGTACTTC.

V gene TRBV20-1 combines with J gene TRBJ2-7; 9 bases match TRBD1. This CDR3 has 14 residues. Germline V gene lookup returns CDR1 DFQATT and CDR2 SNEGSKA (reference sequence). J lost 6 bases, V lost 6 bases, and 12 bases had no gene match. The CDR3 protein is CSAEQGAPLFEQYF. CDR3 bases: TGCAGTGCGGAACAGGGGGCCCCCCTTTTCGAGCAGTACTTC.

The genes are TRBV4-1 and TRBJ1-4; TRBD1 matches at 7 bases. The length of the CDR3 is 15 residues. Trimming cost V 4 bases and J 8 bases; bases outside gene matches: 10. In germline, CDR1 is MGHRA, CDR2 YSYEKL. The CDR3 region is CASSPRDSRWEKLFF. In DNA form, the CDR3 reads TGCGCCAGCAGCCCCCGGGACAGCCGTTGGGAAAAACTGTTTTTT.

V is TRBV20-1 and J is TRBJ2-3; the D gene could be TRBD1 or TRBD2 (5 bases each). The CDR3 length is 14 residues. Germline V gene sequence: CDR1 DFQATT, CDR2 SNEGSKA (reference sequence). V was trimmed by 6 bases and J by 3 bases, leaving 16 bases between them. The CDR3 DNA is TGCAGTGCGTGGCGGGTAGGGGCGACAGATACGCAGTATTTT. Translating gives CSAWRVGATDTQYF.

This clonotype was seen many times. This chain connects TRBV10-3 to TRBJ2-3; unclear D gene. Germline V gives CDR1 ENHRY, CDR2 SYGVKD. The CDR3 runs to 15 residues. The V and J ends lost 6 bases and 0 bases respectively, with 13 bases between them. The CDR3 bases are TGTGCCATCAGCTCCAGCGAATCTAGCACAGATACGCAGTATTTT. Its translation: CAISSSESSTDTQYF.

This clonotype was picked up a small number of times. The V call is TRBV12-3 or TRBV12-4, the J call TRBJ1-2; D is undetermined. This CDR3 comprises 16 residues. V lost 6 bases, J lost 0 bases, and 17 bases lay in between. Here the CDR3 DNA reads TGTGCCAGCAGCCCGGGAAAAAAGCCCCCTAACTATGGCTACACCTTC. As protein: CASSPGKKPPNYGYTF.

The V and J genes are TRBV6-1 and TRBJ2-1; TRBD2 agrees at 7 bases. This CDR3 is built from 16 residues. Looked up from germline, CDR1 is MNHNS and CDR2 is SASEGT. Trimming at V came to 7 bases and at J to 0 bases, leaving 9 bases not matched to a gene. Here the CDR3 DNA reads TGTGCCAGCATCCTAGGGACTATCAGCTCCTACAATGAGCAGTTCTTC. Residues: CASILGTISSYNEQFF.

The table lists this clonotype with a few counts. J is TRBJ1-2 and V is TRBV27; 7 bases fit TRBD1. The J segment lost 2 bases and the V segment lost 6 bases, leaving 9 bases of the junction unmatched. CDR3 length: 15 amino acids. In germline, CDR1 is MNHEY, CDR2 SMNVEV (reference sequence). CDR3 in DNA: TGTGCCAGCAGCACCTCCGGGACAGTGAACTATGGCTACACCTTC. Amino acid sequence: CASSTSGTVNYGYTF.

V gene TRBV9 combines with J gene TRBJ2-5; 13 bases match TRBD2. After removal of 4 bases from V and 4 bases from J, the junction contained 10 bases not matched to a gene. Germline V gene lookup returns CDR1 SGDLS and CDR2 YYNGEE. This CDR3 spans 17 amino acids. CDR3 in amino acids: CASSPSGLAGDGETQYF. CDR3 DNA sequence: TGTGCCAGCAGCCCCAGCGGACTAGCGGGGGACGGAGAGACCCAGTACTTC.

The chain couples TRBV7-8 to TRBJ2-7, with D uncertain. Germline V gives CDR1 SGHVS, CDR2 FQNEAQ. CDR3 length: 15 residues. The ends were cut back, 0 bases at V and 2 bases at J, with 11 bases in the middle. The CDR3 loop is CASSLAGIPTYEQYF. CDR3 nucleotides: TGTGCCAGCAGCTTAGCGGGGATTCCAACCTACGAGCAGTACTTC.